Sequencing of this T cell receptor beta chain was carried out in a study of blood T cell repertoires in COVID-19. The CDR3 runs 12 residues. V shed 11 bases, J shed 5 bases, and the junction held 7 bases outside the gene matches. Germline V lookup: CDR1 MNHEY, CDR2 SVGAGI. Only in-frame clones appear in the TCRdb table, and some are missing; sequencing was by immunoSEQ multiplex PCR. The sample has over 45,000 clones, 85% to 95% seen once. Sequenced input: peripheral blood. J is TRBJ2-7 and V is TRBV6-5; 9 nucleotides match TRBD1. The origin of this receptor is a man aged 45-65 years with acute or convalescent COVID-19. This chain's CDR3 is CAARDRVNEQYF. The CDR3 nucleotides are TGTGCCGCCCGGGACAGGGTCAACGAGCAGTACTTC.